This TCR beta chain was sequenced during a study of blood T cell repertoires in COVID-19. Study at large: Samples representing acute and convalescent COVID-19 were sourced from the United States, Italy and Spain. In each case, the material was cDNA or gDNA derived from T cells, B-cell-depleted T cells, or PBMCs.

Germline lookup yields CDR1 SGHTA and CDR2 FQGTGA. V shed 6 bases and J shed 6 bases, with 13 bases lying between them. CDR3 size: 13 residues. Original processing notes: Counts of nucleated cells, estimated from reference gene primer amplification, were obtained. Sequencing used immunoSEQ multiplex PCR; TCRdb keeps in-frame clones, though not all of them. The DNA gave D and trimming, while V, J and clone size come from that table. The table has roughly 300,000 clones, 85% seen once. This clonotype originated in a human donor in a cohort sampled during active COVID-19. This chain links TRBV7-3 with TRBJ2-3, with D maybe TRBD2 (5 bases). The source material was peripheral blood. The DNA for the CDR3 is TGTGCCAGCAGTCAGAGGGCCGGGGATACGCAGTATTTT. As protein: CASSQRAGDTQYF.